Below are 11 T cell receptor beta chains sequenced from a single sample in a study of cytomegalovirus exposure and HLA in healthy donors. PCR used 60 Vbeta primers and 13 Jbeta primers. Method: immunoSEQ multiplex PCR; TCRdb's copy keeps in-frame clones and lacks some. The sample has around 150,000 clones, 80% seen once. Sequencing was done on a sample of PBMCs. The receptors derive from a man between 18 and 29 years old in good health and CMV-seropositive.

J is TRBJ1-2 and V is TRBV2, with 9 positions matching TRBD1. The germline CDR1 and CDR2 sequences are SNHLY and FYNNEI. Trimming removed 10 bases from V and 3 bases from J; junction bases left unmatched: 6. The length of the CDR3 is 13 residues. The CDR3 DNA reads TGTGCCATCTCGGGACAGGGATACTATGGCTACACCTTC. Its translation is CAISGQGYYGYTF.

The chain recombines TRBV5-4 with TRBJ2-1; D gene ambiguous. Germline CDR1 and CDR2: SGHNT and YYREEE (reference sequence). The V and J ends lost 5 bases and 0 bases respectively, with 12 bases between them. CDR3 size: 15 residues. CDR3 DNA: TGTGCCAGCAGACTGACTCAAAGCTCCTACAATGAGCAGTTCTTC. Protein sequence: CASRLTQSSYNEQFF.

This clone was recorded once. CDR3 DNA: TGTGCCAGCGGCCTAGGCCACTATGGCTACACCTTC. Translated: CASGLGHYGYTF. The rearrangement joins TRBV2 to TRBJ1-2; D unclear. The germline CDR1 and CDR2 sequences are SNHLY and FYNNEI. V was cut by 8 bases and J by 3 bases, with 10 bases left in between. The CDR3 is 12 amino acids. Using reference TRBV2 and TRBJ1-2 for the parts outside the CDR3, the full variable domain is EPEVTQTPSHQVTQMGQEVILRCVPISNHLYFYWYRQILGQKVEFLVSFYNNEISEKSEIFDDQFSVERPDGSNFTLKIRSTKLEDSAMYFCASGLGHYGYTFGSGTRLTVV.

The chain recombines TRBV5-1 with TRBJ2-2; unclear D gene. Germline V lookup: CDR1 SGHRS, CDR2 YFSETQ. This CDR3 region has 16 residues. Trimming took off 0 bases at V and 1 base at J, with 10 bases between the two ends. CDR3: CASSLGAAGNTGELFF. The DNA of the CDR3 is TGCGCCAGCAGCTTGGGGGCAGCTGGGAACACCGGGGAGCTGTTTTTT.

The chain couples TRBV7-2 to TRBJ1-1, with D unresolved. The CDR3 loop spans 14 amino acids. Between the trimmed V and J ends, which lost 2 bases and 4 bases, there was a span of 11 bases. Germline V lookup: CDR1 SGHTA, CDR2 FQGNSA. CDR3 region: CASSLPGRVTEAFF. CDR3 bases: TGTGCCAGCAGCTTACCCGGGAGGGTCACTGAAGCTTTCTTT.

The chain combines TRBV7-9 with TRBJ1-1, with a possible D match to TRBD1 (5 bases). The CDR3 runs 14 residues. Trimming removed 2 bases at V and 3 bases at J, with 10 bases between. Per the germline V gene, CDR1 is SEHNR and CDR2 is FQNEAQ (reference sequence). CDR3 sequence reads: CASSLRGGDTEAFF. The DNA of the CDR3 is TGTGCCAGCAGCTTACGGGGGGGGGACACTGAAGCTTTCTTT.

This sequence joins TRBV6-5 and TRBJ2-5; a weak D match, TRBD2 (6 bases). The tail of the sequence fits TRBJ2-7 better, so the J call may be wrong. This CDR3 is built from 16 residues. The germline CDR1 and CDR2 sequences are MNHEY and SVGAGI. The CDR3 DNA sequence: TGTGCCAGCAGTTACTCGGGGTTGGCGGGAATCTACGAGCAGTACTTC. This sequence encodes CASSYSGLAGIYEQYF.

This chain links TRBV15 with TRBJ2-7; TRBD1 matches at 8 bases. CDR1 is LNHNV and CDR2 is YYDKDF in the germline V gene (reference sequence). With 1 base clipped from V and 3 bases from J, the junction kept 5 bases outside the gene matches. This CDR3 region has 15 residues. The CDR3 sequence: CATSRVRGPNYEQYF. The CDR3 DNA reads as TGTGCCACCAGCAGAGTCAGGGGGCCGAACTACGAGCAGTACTTC.

This clone appeared a few times. The rearrangement links TRBV25-1 to TRBJ1-3, with TRBD1 matching over 7 bases. Losses at the gene ends were 6 bases for V and 4 bases for J; bases not matched to a gene: 9. CDR3 size: 15 residues. Germline CDR1 is MGHDK and CDR2 is SYGVNS. The CDR3 region has the DNA TGTGCCAGCAGCCTAGACAGGGAGATCGGAAACACCATATATTTT. This gives the protein CASSLDREIGNTIYF. The variable domain in full, completed from reference TRBV25-1 and TRBJ1-3, reads EADIYQTPRYLVIGTGKKITLECSQTMGHDKMYWYQQDPGMELHLIHYSYGVNSTEKGDLSSESTVSRIRTEHFPLTLESARPSHTSQYLCASSLDREIGNTIYFGEGSWLTVV.

The V and J genes are TRBV18 and TRBJ1-1, with D hard to call. Germline V gene data show CDR1 as KGHSH and CDR2 as LQKENI. The CDR3 totals 14 residues. Trimming left V 3 bases short and J 1 base short, with 9 bases between. The CDR3 DNA follows: TGTGCCAGCTCACCGTTACGCGGGAACACTGAAGCTTTCTTT. Amino acid sequence: CASSPLRGNTEAFF.

This clone was observed once. This chain uses TRBV7-9 with TRBJ1-4; TRBD1 matches at 8 bases. Germline V gene lookup returns CDR1 SEHNR and CDR2 FQNEAQ (reference sequence). The length of the CDR3 is 14 residues. The J segment lost 5 bases and the V segment lost 6 bases, leaving 5 bases of the junction unmatched. The CDR3 protein is CASSRQGINEKLFF. CDR3 sequence (DNA): TGTGCCAGCAGTCGACAGGGGATAAATGAAAAACTGTTTTTT.